This T cell receptor beta chain was identified during a study of neurological immune-mediated disorders. Study-level findings and limits: Healthy controls had more TCR clonal expansion than multiple sclerosis, which showed the least, whereas HTLV-1-associated myelopathy showed the most. Because no CDR3 amino acid sequences were shared across subjects by expanded clones, private repertoires were suggested in all groups.

This clonotype showed up many times. Its antigen is still unknown. cDNA was made by 5'RACE with 10-nucleotide random UMIs. TCRdb itself ran the 5' RACE reads through MiXCR, one entry per CDR3 protein. Of more than 35,000 distinct CDR3 sequences in the sample, around 2.9% were seen once. Germline V CDR1 and CDR2: SEHNR, FQNEAQ (reference sequence). This CDR3 is built from 13 residues. Deletions cut 8 bases from V and 1 base from J, with 10 bases between. The unsorted libraries were produced from 2 million PBMCs held at -80 C. This chain connects TRBV7-9 to TRBJ2-3; D may be TRBD1 or TRBD2 (6 bases each). Source material: PBMCs. The clonotype originates from a woman between 50 and 59 years old with multiple sclerosis. The CDR3 here is CASEGGGTDTQYF. CDR3 DNA: TGTGCCAGCGAGGGGGGAGGCACAGATACGCAGTATTTT.